Below are 20 T cell receptor beta chains sequenced from a single sample in a study of tumor and adjacent non-tumor tissue in lung cancer. TCRbeta libraries were built with three rounds of nested PCR, modified from ARM-PCR. Via MiXCR, TCRdb re-called the multiplex PCR reads, giving one row per CDR3 protein. The sample holds around 79,000 distinct CDR3 sequences, around 70% seen once. This sample's RNA came from whole unsorted tissue. The sample taken for sequencing was lung tumor tissue. These receptors were taken from a woman aged 40-49 years with non-small cell lung cancer.

Of note for this clonotype: The junction departs from the called germline gene at one end, perhaps through a read error. V is TRBV14 and J is TRBJ2-3; D gene unclear. The CDR3 sequence is 17 residues long. CDR1 is SGHDN and CDR2 is FVKESK in the germline V gene. The chain's CDR3 is CASSQDAVIDGTDTQYF. CDR3 sequence (DNA): TGTGCCAGCAGCCAAGACGCGGTGATTGATGGCACAGATACGCAATATTTT.

Details on this clonotype: The junction departs from germline at one end; a sequencing error may be responsible. The chain combines TRBV29-1 with TRBJ1-2; 8 bases are shared with TRBD1. The CDR3 length is 14 residues. The V gene's germline CDR1 is SQVTM and CDR2 ANQGSEA. The CDR3 is CNVEGLGQGYVYTF. The CDR3 DNA is TGCAACGTTGAAGGTCTTGGACAGGGATATGTCTACACCTTC. Full variable domain (rest looked up from reference TRBV29-1 and TRBJ1-2): SAVISQKPSRDICQRGTSLTIQCQVDSQVTMMFWYRQQPGQSLTLIATANQGSEATYESGFVIDKFPISRPNLTFSTLTVSNMSPEDSSIYLCNVEGLGQGYVYTFGSGTRLTVV.

For this clonotype: One end of the junction fails to match germline, which may point to a read error. V is TRBV29-1 and J is TRBJ2-6; D tentatively fits TRBD1 or TRBD2 (6 bases each). Germline CDR1 is SQVTM and CDR2 is ANQGSEA. The CDR3 sequence is 15 residues long. CDR3 DNA sequence: TGCAGTGTCGATTTCGGGGGCTCTGGGACCAACGTCCTGACTTTC. It is translated as CSVDFGGSGTNVLTF.

With regard to this clonotype: This could be a read error, since a much larger clone is one nucleotide away. This chain connects TRBV9 to TRBJ1-1, with D unresolved. Germline assignment: CDR1 SGDLS and CDR2 YYNGEE. The CDR3 consists of 14 residues. Between the trimmed V and J ends, which lost 5 bases and 6 bases, there was a span of 17 bases. The CDR3 sequence is CASRADGRISEAFF. CDR3 DNA sequence: TGTGCCAGCAGGGCCGACGGGAGGATTTCTGAAGCTTTCTTT.

As for this clonotype: At one of its ends the junction is not consistent with the germline gene, which may arise from a read error. This chain connects TRBV11-2 to TRBJ2-1; TRBD2 matches 8 bases. The CDR3 runs to 18 residues. Germline CDR1 SGHAT, CDR2 FQNNGV. The CDR3 bases are TGTGTCAGCAGCTCGCACAACGTAACTAGCGGTGGACTAAGGGAGCAGTTCTTC. Encoded protein: CVSSSHNVTSGGLREQFF.

Regarding this clonotype: At one of its ends the junction is not consistent with the germline gene, which may arise from a read error. The chain combines TRBV7-8 with TRBJ2-7, with a weak D call TRBD2 (5 bases). CDR3 length equals 14 residues. Germline CDR1 SGHVS, CDR2 FQNEAQ. The CDR3 is CTSSLREPDYEQYF. In DNA, the CDR3 is TGTACCAGCAGCTTAAGGGAGCCTGACTACGAGCAGTACTTC. Full variable domain (remainder filled in from reference TRBV7-8 and TRBJ2-7): GAGVSQSPRYKVAKRGQDVALRCDPISGHVSLFWYQQALGQGPEFLTYFQNEAQLDKSGLPSDRFFAERPEGSVSTLKIQRTQQEDSAVYLCTSSLREPDYEQYFGPGTRLTVT.

As to this clonotype: Sequence at one end of the junction differs from germline and may be a read error. V is TRBV12-3 or TRBV12-4 and J is TRBJ1-5; the D is unclear. The CDR3 is made up of 14 amino acids. CDR3 residues: CASNFLGLDQPQHF. DNA of the CDR3: TGTGCCAGCAATTTCCTAGGCCTCGATCAGCCACAGCATTTT.

This sequence joins TRBV12-3 or TRBV12-4 and TRBJ1-2; D unresolved. V gave up 6 bases and J gave up 6 bases, with 11 bases separating them. There are 12 residues in the CDR3. The DNA for the CDR3 is TGTGCCAGCAGGAAGTACCCCGATGGCTACACCTTC. Protein product: CASRKYPDGYTF.

V and J are TRBV6-6 and TRBJ2-4; 7 bases align to TRBD2. Losses at the gene ends were 2 bases for V and 2 bases for J; bases not matched to a gene: 6. CDR1 and CDR2 (germline): MNHNY, SVGAGI (reference sequence). This CDR3 spans 16 amino acids. CDR3 DNA: TGTGCCAGCAGTTACGGCGGGAGTATAACCAAAAACATTCAGTACTTC. Its protein product is CASSYGGSITKNIQYF.

Note on this clonotype: Its ends do not fully match the called genes, so a read error is possible. The J gene is TRBJ1-6, the V gene TRBV11-2; D gene uncertain. CDR3 length equals 15 residues. In germline, CDR1 is SGHAT, CDR2 FQNNGV. The CDR3: CASSLTSRNNSPLHF. The CDR3 DNA reads TGTGCTAGCAGCTTAACCTCGAGGAATAATTCACCCCTCCACTTT.

This clonotype showed up many times. The CDR3 here is CASSIVGGRRGNIQYF. In DNA form, the CDR3 reads TGTGCCAGTAGTATCGTGGGAGGCCGTCGAGGAAACATTCAGTACTTC. The rearrangement uses TRBV19 and TRBJ2-4; a possible D gene is TRBD2 (6 bases). The germline gives CDR1 LNHDA, CDR2 SQIVND (reference sequence). CDR3 length: 16 residues. The germline V and J ends were trimmed by 3 bases and 6 bases, with 18 bases remaining between them.

To note about this clonotype: One junction end does not reproduce the germline sequence, and a read error may be involved. The V call is TRBV29-1, the J call TRBJ2-1; no clear D gene. The CDR3 is 14 amino acids. Germline loops: CDR1 SQVTM, CDR2 ANQGSEA. The CDR3 nucleotides are TGCAGCGTTGCTCTTTTGTTTTCAGTCAATGAGCGGTTCTTC. This gives the protein CSVALLFSVNERFF.

This clonotype has ten or more counts. The chain couples TRBV5-6 to TRBJ2-7, with TRBD1 identical over 10 bases. Trimming cost V 4 bases and J 7 bases; bases outside gene matches: 11. The CDR3 totals 15 residues. Germline V gives CDR1 SGHDT, CDR2 YYEEEE. CDR3 sequence reads: CASSAGGTGAPEQYF. The CDR3 DNA reads TGTGCCAGCAGCGCTGGCGGGACAGGGGCTCCGGAGCAGTACTTC.

As concerns this clonotype: Because it lacks the conserved phenylalanine or tryptophan at the end, this CDR3 is likely a read error. V gene TRBV6-5 combines with J gene TRBJ2-1; D gene ambiguous. There are 15 residues in the CDR3. Germline CDR1 reads MNHEY; CDR2 reads SVGAGI. V shed 3 bases and J shed 7 bases, with 16 bases lying between them. CDR3 residues: CASSYSHYADNEQFL. The CDR3 coding sequence is TGTGCCAGCAGTTATTCCCATTATGCGGATAATGAGCAGTTCTTA.

To note about this clonotype: A much larger clone is a single base away; this may be a read error. The chain has TRBV29-1 and TRBJ2-7; TRBD1 agrees at 8 bases. Germline CDR1 SQVTM, CDR2 ANQGSEA. This CDR3 comprises 15 residues. V dropped 6 bases and J dropped 5; count of bases not matched to a gene: 15. Written as DNA, the CDR3 is TGCAGCGTAAAACCAAGGACAGGGTCAGGACACGAGCAGTACTTC. It codes for CSVKPRTGSGHEQYF.

V usage is TRBV7-9 and J usage is TRBJ2-2; D is uncertain. V was clipped by 7 bases and J by 5 bases, with 11 bases between them. The CDR3 is made up of 13 amino acids. Germline V gene lookup returns CDR1 SEHNR and CDR2 FQNEAQ (reference sequence). CDR3 amino acids: CASKRSVTGELFF. In DNA form, the CDR3 reads TGTGCCAGCAAAAGGTCGGTGACCGGGGAGCTGTTTTTT.

To note about this clonotype: Since the CDR3 does not end with the conserved phenylalanine or tryptophan, this likely comes from a read error. The rearrangement links TRBV30 to TRBJ2-7; TRBD2 might be the D (6 bases). Trimming took off 0 bases at V and 6 bases at J, with 12 bases between the two ends. The CDR3 is 13 amino acids. Germline values: CDR1 GTSNPN, CDR2 SVGIG (reference sequence). CDR3 protein: CAWSVAPGGEQYL. Here the CDR3 DNA reads TGTGCCTGGAGTGTAGCGCCCGGGGGCGAGCAGTACTTA.

This clonotype was found a few times. The CDR3 does not close with the conserved phenylalanine or tryptophan, likely indicating a read error. The chain has TRBV20-1 and TRBJ1-5, with 10 bases that match TRBD1. The J segment lost 0 bases and the V segment lost 0 bases, leaving 11 bases of the junction unmatched. Looked up from germline, CDR1 is DFQATT and CDR2 is SNEGSKA (reference sequence). The CDR3 is 19 residues long. This CDR3 reads CSARDLTGTGDYSNQPQHS. CDR3 in DNA: TGCAGTGCTAGAGACTTAACCGGGACAGGGGATTATAGCAATCAGCCCCAGCATTCT.

This clonotype was counted a single time. The V and J genes are TRBV10-3 and TRBJ2-7; no definite D call. Germline CDR1 and CDR2: ENHRY and SYGVKD. The CDR3 loop spans 14 amino acids. The germline V and J ends were trimmed by 2 bases and 4 bases, with 12 bases remaining between them. The CDR3 bases are TGTGCCATCAGTGAGCAGAGAAATCGTTACGAGCAGTACTTC. Encoded protein: CAISEQRNRYEQYF.

This clonotype has just a few counts. The V call is TRBV7-3, the J call TRBJ2-3, with D perhaps matching TRBD1 (6 bases). The germline V and J ends were trimmed by 4 bases and 6 bases, with 11 bases remaining between them. The CDR3 loop spans 13 amino acids. Germline values: CDR1 SGHTA, CDR2 FQGTGA. CDR3 sequence: CASSYRDGDTQYF. Here the CDR3 DNA reads TGTGCCAGCAGCTACAGGGACGGGGATACGCAGTATTTT.